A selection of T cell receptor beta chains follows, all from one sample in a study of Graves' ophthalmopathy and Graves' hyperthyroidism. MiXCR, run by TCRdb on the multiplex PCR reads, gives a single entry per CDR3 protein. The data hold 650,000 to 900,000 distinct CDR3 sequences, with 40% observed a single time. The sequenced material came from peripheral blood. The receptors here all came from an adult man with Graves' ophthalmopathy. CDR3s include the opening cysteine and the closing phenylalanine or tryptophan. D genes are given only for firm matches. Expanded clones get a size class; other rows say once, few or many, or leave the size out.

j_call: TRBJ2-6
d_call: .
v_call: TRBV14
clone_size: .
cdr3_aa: CASSPAHGSGANVLTF
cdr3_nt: TGTGCCAGCAGCCCGGCGCATGGCTCTGGGGCCAACGTCCTGACTTTC

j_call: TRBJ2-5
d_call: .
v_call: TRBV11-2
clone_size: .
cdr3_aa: CASSQDFRGGLETQYF
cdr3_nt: TGTGCCAGCAGCCAAGATTTTCGTGGGGGGTTAGAGACCCAGTACTTC

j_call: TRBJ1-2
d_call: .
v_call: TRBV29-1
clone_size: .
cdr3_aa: CSPGTVYGYTF
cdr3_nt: TGCAGCCCCGGGACGGTCTATGGCTACACCTTC

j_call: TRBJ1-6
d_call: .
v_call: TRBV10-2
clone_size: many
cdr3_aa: CASSVGGRDNSPLHF
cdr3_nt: TGCGCCAGCAGTGTCGGGGGACGAGATAATTCACCCCTCCACTTT

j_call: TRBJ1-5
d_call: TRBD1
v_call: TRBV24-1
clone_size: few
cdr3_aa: CASSLGQGMSNQPQHF
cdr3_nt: TGTGCCAGCAGTCTCGGACAGGGTATGAGCAATCAGCCCCAGCATTTT

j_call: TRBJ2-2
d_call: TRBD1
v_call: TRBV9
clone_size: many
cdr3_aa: CASSVGGGTGELFF
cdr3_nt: TGTGCCAGCAGTGTAGGGGGCGGTACCGGGGAGCTGTTTTTT

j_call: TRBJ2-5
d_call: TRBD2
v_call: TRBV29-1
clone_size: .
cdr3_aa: CSAGLGGSFF
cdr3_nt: TGCAGCGCGGGACTCGGGGGGAGCTTCTTC

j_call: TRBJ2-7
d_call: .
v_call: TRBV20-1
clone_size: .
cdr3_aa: CSARRGGGVNTGELYF
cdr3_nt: TGCAGTGCTAGGAGGGGCGGGGGCGTAAACACCGGGGAGCTGTACTTC

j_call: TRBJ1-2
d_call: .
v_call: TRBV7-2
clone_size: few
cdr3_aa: CASSLAVSRGYTF
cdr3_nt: TGTGCCAGCAGCTTAGCGGTTAGTCGTGGCTACACCTTC

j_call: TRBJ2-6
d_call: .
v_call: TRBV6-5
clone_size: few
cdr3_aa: CASKLDNPGANVLTF
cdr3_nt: TGTGCCAGCAAACTCGACAACCCGGGGGCCAACGTCCTGACTTTC

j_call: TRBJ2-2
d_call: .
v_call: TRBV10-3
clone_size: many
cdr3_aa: CAISESGQANTGELFF
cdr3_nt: TGTGCCATCAGTGAGTCAGGGCAGGCGAACACCGGGGAGCTGTTTTTT

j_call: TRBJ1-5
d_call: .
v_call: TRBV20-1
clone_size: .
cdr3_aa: CSARDRGSASQPQHF
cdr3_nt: TGCAGTGCTAGAGATCGAGGGTCCGCAAGCCAGCCCCAGCATTTT

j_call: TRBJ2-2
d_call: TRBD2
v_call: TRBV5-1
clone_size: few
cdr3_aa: CASSLAAGRAAGELFF
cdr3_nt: TGCGCCAGCAGCTTGGCGGCCGGGAGGGCCGCCGGGGAGCTGTTTTTT